This passage covers 13 T cell receptor beta chains from one sample sequenced in a study of yellow fever vaccine responses in identical twins. One entry per CDR3 protein, called by TCRdb with MiXCR from the RT-PCR reads. The data show around 2,500 distinct CDR3 sequences, 81% seen once. The source was T cells from blood (PBMCs), unsorted or a sorted subset (not recorded which), collected before or after yellow fever vaccination (not recorded which). The receptors derive from a woman aged 18-35 years who received the yellow fever vaccine.

The chain combines TRBV2 with TRBJ2-3; D call uncertain. Trimming shortened V by 3 bases and J by 2 bases, and 6 bases separated the two germline ends. Germline V gene sequence: CDR1 SNHLY, CDR2 FYNNEI. This CDR3 is built from 13 residues. CDR3 region: CASSDLNTDTQYF. The CDR3 DNA sequence: TGTGCCAGCAGTGATCTCAACACAGATACGCAGTATTTT.

This chain uses TRBV16 with TRBJ2-7; D may be TRBD1 (6 bases). The V and J ends lost 2 bases and 0 bases respectively, with 20 bases between them. The CDR3 consists of 18 residues. The V gene's germline CDR1 is KGHSY and CDR2 FQNENV. The CDR3 region has the DNA TGTGCCAGCAGCCAAAAAGCGTCGCAGGGGACCTACTCCTACGAGCAGTACTTC. Its protein is CASSQKASQGTYSYEQYF.

This clonotype came up a few times. The chain combines TRBV10-1 with TRBJ1-3; D call uncertain. This CDR3 has 14 residues. In germline, CDR1 is WNHNN, CDR2 SYGVQD (reference sequence). Trimming took 2 bases from V and 5 from J, leaving 10 bases between them. The CDR3, as DNA: TGCGCCAGCAGTGAGGGATCCAGCAGAAACACCATATATTTT. It translates to CASSEGSSRNTIYF.

This clonotype was observed a handful of times. The rearrangement uses TRBV12-3 or TRBV12-4 and TRBJ1-5; no definite D call. V lost 5 bases, J lost 4 bases, and 15 bases lay in between. The CDR3 covers 15 residues. The CDR3 coding sequence is TGTGCCAGCAGTCTTACCCCACGATCAAATCAGCCCCAGCATTTT. Translation gives CASSLTPRSNQPQHF.

V and J are TRBV5-1 and TRBJ2-1, with TRBD2 matching 9 bases. J was trimmed by 6 bases and V by 2 bases; bases with no gene match: 9. Germline CDR1 reads SGHRS; CDR2 reads YFSETQ. This CDR3 comprises 16 residues. CDR3 loop: CASSLPEREAVNEQFF. In DNA, the CDR3 is TGCGCCAGCAGCTTACCCGAGCGGGAGGCGGTCAATGAGCAGTTCTTC.

The genes are TRBV10-3 and TRBJ2-5, with D possibly being TRBD1 (6 bases). The CDR3 is 15 amino acids. The germline V and J ends were trimmed by 4 bases and 3 bases, with 15 bases remaining between them. Germline V CDR1 and CDR2: ENHRY, SYGVKD. In nucleotides, the CDR3 is TGTGCCATCAGTGCCCTTACAGGGCGCGAAGAGACCCAGTACTTC. It translates to CAISALTGREETQYF.

The chain links TRBV10-1 to TRBJ2-3; D possibly corresponds to TRBD1 (6 bases). The germline V gene has CDR1 WNHNN and CDR2 SYGVQD (reference sequence). The CDR3 extends over 13 amino acids. The V gene lost 6 bases and the J gene lost 4 bases, with 11 bases spanning the gap. CDR3 DNA sequence: TGCGCCAGCAGGGACAGAGGGGCAGATACGCAGTATTTT. Protein product: CASRDRGADTQYF.

This clonotype was recorded once. V and J are TRBV10-3 and TRBJ2-7; 9 positions match TRBD2. The germline V gene has CDR1 ENHRY and CDR2 SYGVKD. The J segment lost 4 bases and the V segment lost 4 bases, leaving 5 bases of the junction unmatched. The CDR3 totals 14 residues. CDR3 amino acids: CAISVAGDRYEQYF. The DNA for the CDR3 is TGTGCCATCAGTGTAGCGGGAGATCGGTACGAGCAGTACTTC.

This clonotype was seen a handful of times. The chain recombines TRBV7-6 with TRBJ2-7; D possibly corresponds to TRBD2 (5 bases). The V and J ends lost 1 base and 0 bases respectively, with 10 bases between them. This CDR3 contains 15 residues. Per germline, CDR1 SGHVS and CDR2 FNYEAQ. CDR3 protein: CASSLVEESSYEQYF. Here the CDR3 DNA reads TGTGCCAGCAGCTTAGTGGAGGAGAGCTCCTACGAGCAGTACTTC.

The chain is built from TRBV7-6 and TRBJ1-1, with D possibly TRBD1 on 5 matching bases. The V gene's germline CDR1 is SGHVS and CDR2 FNYEAQ. V shed 5 bases and J shed 1 base, with 14 bases lying between them. The CDR3 spans 15 residues. CDR3 loop: CASSPPWGENTEAFF. CDR3 nucleotides: TGTGCCAGCAGCCCTCCCTGGGGGGAGAACACTGAAGCTTTCTTT.

J is TRBJ2-3 and V is TRBV2; tentative D call: TRBD1 (6 bases). CDR1 SNHLY and CDR2 FYNNEI come from the germline V gene. CDR3 length: 11 residues. Trimming cost V 4 bases and J 12 bases, with 11 bases left between them. Here the CDR3 DNA reads TGTGCCAGCAGTGGGGAACAGGGTCAGTATTTT. It translates to CASSGEQGQYF.

This chain joins TRBV28 and TRBJ1-1; D is unresolved. V shed 7 bases and J shed 0 bases, with 9 bases lying between them. The CDR3 is made up of 13 amino acids. Germline V CDR1 and CDR2: MDHEN, SYDVKM. CDR3 region: CASTTTMNTEAFF. For the CDR3, the DNA is TGTGCCAGCACAACGACCATGAACACTGAAGCTTTCTTT.

J is TRBJ2-5 and V is TRBV20-1; D may correspond to TRBD1 or TRBD2 (6 bases each). The CDR3 totals 13 residues. Germline-derived CDR1 and CDR2 are DFQATT and SNEGSKA (reference sequence). V gave up 5 bases and J gave up 1 base, with 11 bases separating them. The CDR3: CSAGPGAQETQYF. The CDR3 region has the DNA TGCAGTGCTGGGCCGGGGGCCCAAGAGACCCAGTACTTC.